The present entry profiles one T cell receptor beta chain with its context. Its antigen remains unknown. Profiled with immunoSEQ multiplex PCR; TCRdb holds only in-frame clones, not every one. Of tens of thousands of clones listed, 89% are singletons. The sample belongs to a study of T cell responses to AZD1222 COVID-19 vaccine. Study-level findings and limits: Targeting of unmutated variant regions was reportedly seen in nearly half of spike-specific TCRs.

CDR3 length: 16 amino acids. V was clipped by 4 bases and J by 7 bases; unmatched bases: 8. The germline V gene encodes CDR1 MNHEY and CDR2 SVGEGT. This TCR derives from an adult who received the AZD1222 COVID-19 vaccine. J is TRBJ2-7 and V is TRBV6-2 or TRBV6-3; 15 bases match TRBD2. The specimen comprised peripheral blood, sampled 28 days after the second AZD1222 dose. The CDR3 loop reads CASSSRTSGGAGEQYF. The CDR3 DNA reads as TGTGCCAGCAGTTCCCGGACTAGCGGGGGGGCTGGTGAGCAGTACTTC.